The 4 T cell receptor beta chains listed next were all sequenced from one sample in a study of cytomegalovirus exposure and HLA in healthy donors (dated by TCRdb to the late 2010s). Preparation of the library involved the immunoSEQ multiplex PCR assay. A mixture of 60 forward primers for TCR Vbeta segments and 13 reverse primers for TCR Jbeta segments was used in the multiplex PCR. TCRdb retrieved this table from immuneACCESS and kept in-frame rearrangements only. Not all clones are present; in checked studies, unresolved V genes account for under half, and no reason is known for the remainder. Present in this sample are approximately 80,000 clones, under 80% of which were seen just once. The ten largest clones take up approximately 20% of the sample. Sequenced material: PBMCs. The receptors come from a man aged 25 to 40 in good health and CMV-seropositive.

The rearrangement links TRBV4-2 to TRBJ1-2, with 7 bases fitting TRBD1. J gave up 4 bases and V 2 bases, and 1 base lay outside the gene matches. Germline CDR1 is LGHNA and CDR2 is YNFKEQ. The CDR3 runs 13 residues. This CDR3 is CASSQYRGYGYTF. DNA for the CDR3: TGTGCCAGCAGCCAATACAGGGGCTATGGCTACACCTTC.

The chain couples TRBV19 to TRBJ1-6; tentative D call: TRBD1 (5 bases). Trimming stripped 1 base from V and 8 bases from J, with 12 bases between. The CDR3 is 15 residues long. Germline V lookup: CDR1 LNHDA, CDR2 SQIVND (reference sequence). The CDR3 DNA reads TGTGCCAGTAGTATAGTATGGGGGGGGGATTCACCCCTCCACTTT. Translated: CASSIVWGGDSPLHF.

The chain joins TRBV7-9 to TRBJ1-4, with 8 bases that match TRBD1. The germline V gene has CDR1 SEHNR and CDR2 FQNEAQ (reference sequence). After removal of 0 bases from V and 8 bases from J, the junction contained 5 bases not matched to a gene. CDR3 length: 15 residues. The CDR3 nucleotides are TGTGCCAGCAGCTTAGCGCTACAGGGGGGCGAAAAACTGTTTTTT. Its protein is CASSLALQGGEKLFF.

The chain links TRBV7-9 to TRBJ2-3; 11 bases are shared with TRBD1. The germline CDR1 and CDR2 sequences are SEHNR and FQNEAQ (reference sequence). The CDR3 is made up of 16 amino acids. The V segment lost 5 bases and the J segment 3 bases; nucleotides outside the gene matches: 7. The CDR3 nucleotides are TGTGCCAGCAGCCCACGGACAGGGGGCCGGACAGATACGCAGTATTTT. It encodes CASSPRTGGRTDTQYF.